The rows below give T cell receptor beta chains drawn from one sample of a study of shared clonotypes between healthy human individuals. Generated by immunoSEQ multiplex PCR, the TCRdb table keeps only in-frame clones and is missing some. This sample has 750,000 to 1,000,000 clones, with 80% to 95% found just once. The sample comprised naive CD8+ T cells sorted from blood. These receptors came from a man aged 30 to 39 in good health. Each CDR3 is given with its conserved first and last residue. The D gene is left open where the match is weak. Some rows mark clone size as missing; the rest say once, few, many or name a class of expanded clone.

D gene	V gene	clone size	J gene	CDR3 protein	CDR3 DNA
-	TRBV9	-	TRBJ2-5	CASSVEGGAREETQYF	TGTGCCAGCAGCGTAGAGGGGGGTGCAAGGGAAGAGACCCAGTACTTC
-	TRBV7-9	few	TRBJ2-7	CASRTETYEQYF	TGTGCCAGCAGGACAGAAACCTACGAGCAGTACTTC
-	TRBV7-6	-	TRBJ2-1	CASSSPRDPGLSEQFF	TGTGCCAGCAGCTCCCCTCGGGATCCCGGGTTAAGTGAGCAGTTCTTC
-	TRBV5-1	-	TRBJ1-6	CASSPAEWQAPLHF	TGCGCCAGCAGCCCAGCGGAGTGGCAGGCACCCCTCCACTTT
TRBD1	TRBV18	-	TRBJ2-4	CASSPDRVAKNIQYF	TGTGCCAGCTCTCCGGACAGGGTGGCCAAAAACATTCAGTACTTC
-	TRBV6-1	-	TRBJ1-1	CASSEVISEEEAFF	TGTGCCAGCAGTGAAGTCATCTCCGAGGAGGAAGCTTTCTTT
TRBD1	TRBV5-1	-	TRBJ2-7	CASSQTGASYEQYF	TGCGCCAGCAGCCAGACAGGGGCGTCCTACGAGCAGTACTTC
-	TRBV10-2	-	TRBJ2-1	CASSESGGGGDEQFF	TGCGCCAGCAGTGAGTCCGGGGGAGGGGGGGATGAGCAGTTCTTC
TRBD2	TRBV13	-	TRBJ2-3	CASGLAGAKDTQYF	TGTGCCAGCGGACTAGCGGGAGCGAAAGATACGCAGTATTTT
-	TRBV29-1	-	TRBJ2-5	CSVWGSGETQYF	TGCAGCGTTTGGGGGTCGGGGGAGACCCAGTACTTC
-	TRBV27	-	TRBJ1-5	CASSLSTGRNQPQHF	TGTGCCAGCAGTTTGTCGACAGGACGTAATCAGCCCCAGCATTTT
-	TRBV27	-	TRBJ2-3	CASSLGVALEADTQYF	TGTGCCAGCAGCCTGGGGGTAGCCTTAGAAGCAGATACGCAGTATTTT
TRBD2	TRBV7-9	-	TRBJ2-1	CASSLGTSGSYNEQFF	TGTGCCAGCAGCTTAGGGACTAGCGGGAGTTACAATGAGCAGTTCTTC
-	TRBV4-1	-	TRBJ2-3	CASSQEVGSTDTQYF	TGCGCCAGCAGCCAAGAGGTGGGAAGCACAGATACGCAGTATTTT
TRBD1	TRBV28	-	TRBJ2-3	CASSQTDPGTDTDTQYF	TGTGCCAGCAGCCAGACCGACCCCGGGACAGACACAGATACGCAGTATTTT
TRBD1	TRBV7-9	-	TRBJ2-7	CASSPPTGPAEQYF	TGTGCCAGCAGCCCTCCGACAGGGCCCGCCGAGCAGTACTTC
-	TRBV13	-	TRBJ2-1	CASSFVGNEQFF	TGTGCCAGCAGCTTCGTGGGCAATGAGCAGTTCTTC